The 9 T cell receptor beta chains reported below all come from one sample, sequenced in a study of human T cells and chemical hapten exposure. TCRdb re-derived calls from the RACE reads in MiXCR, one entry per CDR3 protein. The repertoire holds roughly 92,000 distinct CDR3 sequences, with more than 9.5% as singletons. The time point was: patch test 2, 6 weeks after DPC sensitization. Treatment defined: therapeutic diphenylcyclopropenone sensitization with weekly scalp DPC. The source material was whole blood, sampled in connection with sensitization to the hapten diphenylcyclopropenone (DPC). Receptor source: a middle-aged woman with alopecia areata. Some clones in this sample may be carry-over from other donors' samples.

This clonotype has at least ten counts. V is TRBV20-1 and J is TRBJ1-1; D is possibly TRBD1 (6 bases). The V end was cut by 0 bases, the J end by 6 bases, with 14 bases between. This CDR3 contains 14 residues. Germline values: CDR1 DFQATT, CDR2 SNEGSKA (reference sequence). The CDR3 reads CSAREGGARAEAFF. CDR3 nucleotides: TGCAGTGCTAGAGAGGGGGGGGCGCGAGCTGAAGCTTTCTTT.

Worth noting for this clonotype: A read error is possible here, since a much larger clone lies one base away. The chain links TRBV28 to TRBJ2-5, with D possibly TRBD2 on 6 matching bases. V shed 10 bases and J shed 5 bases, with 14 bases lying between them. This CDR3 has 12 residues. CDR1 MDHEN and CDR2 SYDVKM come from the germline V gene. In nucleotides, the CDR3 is TGTGCCATCCTGGAGGGGATGGAGACCCAGTACTTC. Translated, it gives CAILEGMETQYF.

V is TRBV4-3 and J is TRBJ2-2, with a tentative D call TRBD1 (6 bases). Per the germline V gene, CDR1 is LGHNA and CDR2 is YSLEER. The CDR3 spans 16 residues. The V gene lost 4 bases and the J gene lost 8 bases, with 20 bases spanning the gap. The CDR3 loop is CASSRLTGTSLGELFF. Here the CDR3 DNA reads TGCGCCAGCAGCCGACTAACAGGGACCTCTCTTGGGGAGCTGTTTTTT.

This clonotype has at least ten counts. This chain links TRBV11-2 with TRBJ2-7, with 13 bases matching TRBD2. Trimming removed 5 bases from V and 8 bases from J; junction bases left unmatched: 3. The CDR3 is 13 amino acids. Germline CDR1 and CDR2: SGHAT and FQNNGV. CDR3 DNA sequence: TGTGCCAGCAGCCAGGGACTAGCGGGAAAGCAGTACTTC. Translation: CASSQGLAGKQYF.

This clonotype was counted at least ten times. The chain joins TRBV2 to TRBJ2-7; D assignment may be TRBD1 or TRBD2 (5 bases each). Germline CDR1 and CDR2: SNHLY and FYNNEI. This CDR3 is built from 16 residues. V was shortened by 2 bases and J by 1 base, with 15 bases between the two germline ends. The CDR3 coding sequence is TGTGCCAGCAGTGAAAGCTGGGGCCCGGGGTCCTACGAGCAGTACTTC. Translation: CASSESWGPGSYEQYF.

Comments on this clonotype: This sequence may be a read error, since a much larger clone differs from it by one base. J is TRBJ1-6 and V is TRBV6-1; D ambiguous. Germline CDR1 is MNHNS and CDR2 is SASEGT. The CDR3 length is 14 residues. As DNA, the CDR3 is TGTGCCGGCAGTGAAGGCGGAACGTATTCACCCCTCCACTTT. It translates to CAGSEGGTYSPLHF.

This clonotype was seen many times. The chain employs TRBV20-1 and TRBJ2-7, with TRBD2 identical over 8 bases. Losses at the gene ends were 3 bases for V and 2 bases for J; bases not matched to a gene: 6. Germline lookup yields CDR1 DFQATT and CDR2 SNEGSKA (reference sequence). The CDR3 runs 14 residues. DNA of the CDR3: TGCAGTGCTAGTAGCCGGGAGGGTGCCTACGAGCAGTACTTC. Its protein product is CSASSREGAYEQYF.

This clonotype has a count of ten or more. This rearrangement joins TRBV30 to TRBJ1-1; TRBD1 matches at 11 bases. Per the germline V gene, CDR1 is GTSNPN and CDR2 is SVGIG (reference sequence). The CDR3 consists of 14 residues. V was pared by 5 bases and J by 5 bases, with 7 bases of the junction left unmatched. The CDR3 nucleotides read TGTGCCTGGGGATGGGGGACAGGGGGAACTGAAGCTTTCTTT. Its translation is CAWGWGTGGTEAFF.

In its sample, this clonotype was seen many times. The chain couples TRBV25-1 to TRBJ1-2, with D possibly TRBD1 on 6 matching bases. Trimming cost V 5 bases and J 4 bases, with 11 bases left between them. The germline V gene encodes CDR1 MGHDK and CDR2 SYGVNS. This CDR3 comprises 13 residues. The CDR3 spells CASSSGALYGYTF. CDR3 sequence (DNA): TGTGCCAGCAGTTCAGGGGCCCTCTATGGCTACACCTTC.